This passage covers 15 T cell receptor beta chains from one sample sequenced in a study of T cell responses to AZD1222 COVID-19 vaccine. Clones were read by immunoSEQ multiplex PCR, and TCRdb kept only the in-frame ones, dropping some. The top ten hold 20% to 25% of the sample, which has 100,000 to 150,000 clones, about nine tenths seen once. The sequences come from peripheral blood, collected on day 0 of AZD1222 vaccination. These receptors were obtained from an adult in good health.

The V call is TRBV6-4, the J call TRBJ1-2; a possible D gene is TRBD1 (5 bases). CDR3 size: 15 residues. The germline V and J ends were trimmed by 5 bases and 0 bases, with 13 bases remaining between them. Per germline, CDR1 MRHNA and CDR2 SNTAGT. This CDR3 reads CASSQAKGANYGYTF. CDR3 DNA sequence: TGTGCCAGCAGTCAGGCTAAAGGGGCTAACTATGGCTACACCTTC.

The chain is built from TRBV11-2 and TRBJ1-6; D gene uncertain. The CDR3 totals 14 residues. Germline V lookup: CDR1 SGHAT, CDR2 FQNNGV. V was clipped by 5 bases and J by 13 bases, with 18 bases between them. The CDR3 region is CASSPPLSGNPLHF. The CDR3 bases are TGTGCCAGCAGCCCCCCTCTAAGCGGGAATCCCCTCCACTTT.

The V call is TRBV3-1 (or the pseudogene TRBV3-2), the J call TRBJ2-7; 8 nucleotides align to TRBD1. This CDR3 is built from 17 residues. V lost 1 base and J lost 8; bases outside the gene matches: 16. CDR1 is LGHDT, CDR2 YNNKEL, per germline (reference sequence). As DNA, the CDR3 is TGTGCCAGCAGCCAAGGATCGGCAGGGGGCGCATCGTCCAAGCAGTACTTC. It is translated as CASSQGSAGGASSKQYF.

V and J are TRBV7-9 and TRBJ1-1; a weak D match, TRBD1 (5 bases). Germline-derived CDR1 and CDR2 are SEHNR and FQNEAQ (reference sequence). The length of the CDR3 is 11 residues. The V gene lost 5 bases and the J gene lost 8 bases, with 9 bases spanning the gap. The CDR3 DNA reads as TGTGCCAGCAGCCGCCAGGGAGAAGCTTTCTTT. It translates to CASSRQGEAFF.

This chain uses TRBV27 with TRBJ1-5, with 8 bases fitting TRBD1. Per the germline V gene, CDR1 is MNHEY and CDR2 is SMNVEV (reference sequence). V was pared by 6 bases and J by 1 base, with 5 bases of the junction left unmatched. The CDR3 runs to 15 residues. In DNA form, the CDR3 reads TGTGCCAGCAGAACAGGGGGTCGAAGCAATCAGCCCCAGCATTTT. Translated, it gives CASRTGGRSNQPQHF.

This clone appeared once. The chain couples TRBV30 to TRBJ1-1; possibly TRBD1 for D (6 bases). V dropped 3 bases and J dropped 9 bases, with 17 bases sitting between them. The CDR3 has 13 amino acids. In germline, CDR1 is GTSNPN, CDR2 SVGIG (reference sequence). The CDR3 sequence: CAWSHGQKQQAFF. The CDR3 nucleotides read TGTGCCTGGAGCCACGGACAGAAGCAGCAAGCTTTCTTT.

This chain uses TRBV25-1 with TRBJ1-1; maybe TRBD1 (5 bases). V dropped 5 bases and J dropped 7 bases, with 17 bases sitting between them. Germline V lookup: CDR1 MGHDK, CDR2 SYGVNS. This CDR3 is 14 amino acids long. CDR3 sequence: CASSRGGAIFEAFF. CDR3 in DNA: TGTGCCAGCAGTCGCGGAGGGGCGATATTTGAAGCTTTCTTT. The whole variable domain, remainder taken from reference TRBV25-1 and TRBJ1-1, is EADIYQTPRYLVIGTGKKITLECSQTMGHDKMYWYQQDPGMELHLIHYSYGVNSTEKGDLSSESTVSRIRTEHFPLTLESARPSHTSQYLCASSRGGAIFEAFFGQGTRLTVV.

This clone was detected a few times. This chain uses TRBV3-1 (or the pseudogene TRBV3-2) with TRBJ2-7; 8 bases align to TRBD2. The CDR3 runs 16 residues. V trimming: 4 bases; J trimming: 3 bases; junction bases outside the gene matches: 11. Germline values: CDR1 LGHDT, CDR2 YNNKEL (reference sequence). The DNA for the CDR3 is TGTGCCAGCAGCCCCTTTGTCGGGGGGGCTCTCTACGAGCAGTACTTC. Its protein product is CASSPFVGGALYEQYF.

The chain joins TRBV28 to TRBJ1-4; 7 nucleotides line up with TRBD1. Per germline, CDR1 MDHEN and CDR2 SYDVKM. Trimming removed 2 bases from V and 8 bases from J; junction bases left unmatched: 5. The CDR3 runs to 14 residues. CDR3 in amino acids: CASSLGTVEEKLFF. In DNA form, the CDR3 reads TGTGCCAGCAGTTTAGGGACAGTAGAGGAAAAACTGTTTTTT.

This sequence joins TRBV7-9 and TRBJ2-7; possible D gene TRBD2, 6 bases. The CDR3 is made up of 14 amino acids. Trimming shortened V by 6 bases and J by 4 bases, and 16 bases separated the two germline ends. Germline CDR1 reads SEHNR; CDR2 reads FQNEAQ (reference sequence). The CDR3 spells CASSATGTPYEQYF. Written as DNA, the CDR3 is TGTGCCAGCAGTGCGACCGGGACTCCATACGAGCAGTACTTC. Filled out from reference TRBV7-9 and TRBJ2-7, the complete variable domain reads DTGVSQNPRHKITKRGQNVTFRCDPISEHNRLYWYRQTLGQGPEFLTYFQNEAQLEKSRLLSDRFSAERPKGSFSTLEIQRTEQGDSAMYLCASSATGTPYEQYFGPGTRLTVT.

V and J are TRBV5-4 and TRBJ2-7; D is unclear. CDR3 size: 13 residues. Germline assignment: CDR1 SGHNT and CDR2 YYREEE (reference sequence). V gave up 0 bases and J gave up 3 bases, with 7 bases separating them. The CDR3 protein is CASSLGSLYEQYF. CDR3 DNA: TGTGCCAGCAGCTTGGGATCACTCTACGAGCAGTACTTC. The variable domain in full, with the rest retrieved from reference TRBV5-4 and TRBJ2-7, is ETGVTQSPTHLIKTRGQQVTLRCSSQSGHNTVSWYQQALGQGPQFIFQYYREEENGRGNFPPRFSGLQFPNYSSELNVNALELDDSALYLCASSLGSLYEQYFGPGTRLTVT.

This sequence joins TRBV14 and TRBJ1-2; D perhaps matches TRBD1 (5 bases). V lost 5 bases to trimming and J lost 6 bases, with 10 bases between them. CDR3 size: 12 residues. Germline V gene sequence: CDR1 SGHDN, CDR2 FVKESK. In nucleotides, the CDR3 is TGTGCCAGCAGCAACTCAGGGAATGGCTACACCTTC. This gives the protein CASSNSGNGYTF.

V is TRBV11-2 and J is TRBJ2-2; TRBD1 might be the D (6 bases). V was trimmed by 5 bases and J by 4 bases, leaving 14 bases between them. Germline CDR1 reads SGHAT; CDR2 reads FQNNGV. The CDR3 extends over 15 amino acids. CDR3 DNA: TGTGCCAGCAGCCCCTACAGGGCGAGCACCGGGGAGCTGTTTTTT. Its translation is CASSPYRASTGELFF.

The V gene is TRBV10-2, the J gene TRBJ2-1, with D tentatively TRBD1 (6 bases). There are 12 residues in the CDR3. Trimming took off 7 bases at V and 6 bases at J, with 10 bases between the two ends. Germline V lookup: CDR1 WSHSY, CDR2 SAAADI. The CDR3 loop is CASNRVGNEQFF. The CDR3 DNA sequence: TGCGCCAGCAACAGGGTGGGCAATGAGCAGTTCTTC.

V usage is TRBV11-2 and J usage is TRBJ1-2; possible D gene TRBD1, 5 bases. The CDR3 totals 15 residues. Per the germline V gene, CDR1 is SGHAT and CDR2 is FQNNGV. V lost 1 base, J lost 2 bases, and 11 bases lay in between. In nucleotides, the CDR3 is TGTGCCAGCAGCTTAGGAGAGGGACCCAACTATGGCTACACCTTC. Translation: CASSLGEGPNYGYTF.